This is a list of T cell receptor beta chains from one sample in a study of T cells in Graves' hyperthyroidism and ophthalmopathy. TCRdb itself ran the multiplex PCR reads through MiXCR, one entry per CDR3 protein. The sample includes about 290,000 distinct CDR3 sequences, 13% to 15% of them seen just once. Sequenced sample: blood. Receptors originate from a woman aged 45-60 years with Graves' hyperthyroidism that later progressed to Graves' ophthalmopathy. Both conserved end residues are trimmed from each CDR3. The D gene is left open where the match is weak.

d_gene | len | v_gene | CDR3aa
TRBD1 | 12 | TRBV12-3/TRBV12-4 | ASSSSGGSSPLH
- | 11 | TRBV2 | ASSPQVAGELF
- | 14 | TRBV27 | ASSSPSQAQDQPQH
- | 11 | TRBV12-3/TRBV12-4 | ASSMGSTDTQY
- | 11 | TRBV11-2 | ASSLDRSATQY
- | 17 | TRBV11-2 | ASSLKFSGGTTNTGELF
- | 11 | TRBV5-1 | ASTLDSGNTIY
- | 12 | TRBV27 | ASSLFPANYGYT
TRBD1 | 13 | TRBV6-5 | ASSYWDRANYGYT
- | 12 | TRBV10-3 | AISESGIKGEQY
TRBD2 | 13 | TRBV10-3 | AISESTSGSYEQY
TRBD1 | 13 | TRBV4-1 | ATTRDRSSYNEQF
- | 8 | TRBV7-8 | ASSVREQY
TRBD1 | 12 | TRBV28 | VIQTGLLHTEAF
TRBD2 | 16 | TRBV10-3 | AISWTSGSLRGYNEQF
TRBD1 | 13 | TRBV6-1 | ASSERDRAPYGYT
TRBD2 | 13 | TRBV3-1 | ASSQAGLANNEQF